The 7 T cell receptor beta chains given below trace back to one sample, sequenced in a study of T-cell memory formation after mild COVID-19. MiXCR was run by TCRdb on the 5' RACE reads, yielding one entry per CDR3 protein. This sample has 300,000 or so distinct CDR3 sequences, with 15% found just once. Sample: PBMCs or a T cell subset sorted from them (not recorded which). These receptors were collected from a man in his late teens or twenties who had mild COVID-19 (a few samples of this study predate the infection). Cell type and time point are not known.

The chain joins TRBV7-2 to TRBJ1-1; D may be TRBD1 (6 bases). Germline V gene sequence: CDR1 SGHTA, CDR2 FQGNSA. The CDR3 consists of 12 residues. Trimming shortened V by 5 bases and J by 11 bases, and 15 bases separated the two germline ends. This CDR3 reads CASSAWGRRAFF. The CDR3 nucleotides are TGTGCCAGCAGCGCGTGGGGGCGGAGGGCTTTCTTT.

This clonotype was seen a handful of times. The chain links TRBV7-2 to TRBJ2-7, with D maybe TRBD2 (5 bases). The germline V and J ends were trimmed by 1 base and 3 bases, with 10 bases remaining between them. Germline loops: CDR1 SGHTA, CDR2 FQGNSA. This CDR3 comprises 14 residues. The CDR3 loop reads CASSLDAGLYEQYV. The CDR3 DNA is TGTGCCAGCAGCTTAGACGCGGGTCTCTACGAGCAGTACGTC.

This clonotype turned up a few times. This rearrangement joins TRBV20-1 to TRBJ2-5, with D possibly TRBD1 on 5 matching bases. The CDR3 totals 14 residues. Trimming cost V 7 bases and J 4 bases, with 19 bases left between them. Germline CDR1 and CDR2: DFQATT and SNEGSKA (reference sequence). The CDR3 here is CSVTQGIGLETQYF. In nucleotides, the CDR3 is TGCAGTGTTACTCAGGGAATCGGGCTAGAGACCCAGTACTTC.

This clonotype was observed at least ten times. The chain recombines TRBV11-3 with TRBJ2-1; TRBD2 agrees at 8 bases. Germline CDR1 SGHNT, CDR2 YENEEA. The CDR3 consists of 17 residues. The V gene end was trimmed by 2 bases and the J gene end by 3 bases; junction bases not matched to a gene: 9. The CDR3 loop reads CASSLQGPGGDYNEQFF. The DNA of the CDR3 is TGTGCCAGCAGCTTACAGGGGCCCGGGGGGGACTACAATGAGCAGTTCTTC.

This clonotype was observed a few times. J is TRBJ2-7 and V is TRBV9, with 10 bases lining up with TRBD1. Germline CDR1 and CDR2: SGDLS and YYNGEE. The V gene end was trimmed by 3 bases and the J gene end by 6 bases; junction bases not matched to a gene: 9. CDR3 length equals 15 residues. Here the CDR3 reads CASSGTGQGTAEQYF. The CDR3 bases are TGTGCCAGCAGCGGAACGGGACAGGGGACTGCCGAGCAGTACTTC.

The rearrangement joins TRBV4-3 to TRBJ2-2; 7 bases agree with TRBD1. Germline V gene data show CDR1 as LGHNA and CDR2 as YSLEER. V trimming: 0 bases; J trimming: 6 bases; junction bases outside the gene matches: 7. The CDR3 is 16 residues long. This CDR3 is CASSQDLGGYAGELFF. The CDR3 coding sequence is TGCGCCAGCAGCCAAGATTTAGGGGGCTACGCCGGGGAGCTGTTTTTT.

In its sample, this clonotype was seen a few times. The rearrangement uses TRBV29-1 and TRBJ1-2; the D gene is possibly TRBD1 (5 bases). The CDR3 is 12 residues long. From germline, CDR1 is SQVTM and CDR2 ANQGSEA. The V gene lost 7 bases and the J gene lost 3 bases, with 12 bases spanning the gap. The CDR3 loop is CSGASGHYGYTF. In DNA form, the CDR3 reads TGCAGCGGGGCCTCGGGGCACTATGGCTACACCTTC.